Following are 21 T cell receptor beta chains from one sample sequenced in a study of blood T cells in healthy people across ages. Sample-barcoded 5' priming and a J-beta primer mix drove a second PCR of about 7 to 11 cycles. Via MiXCR, TCRdb re-called the 5' RACE reads, giving one row per CDR3 protein. The sample carries roughly 860,000 distinct CDR3 sequences, less than 80% recorded once. The sample taken for sequencing was blood. These receptor sequences come from a man aged 25 to 45 in good health.

The chain carries TRBV4-3 and TRBJ2-1, with D perhaps given as TRBD1 or TRBD2 (5 bases each). Trimming stripped 4 bases from V and 5 bases from J, with 12 bases between. The CDR3 totals 14 residues. Germline CDR1 reads LGHNA; CDR2 reads YSLEER. CDR3 in amino acids: CASSPGTRDNEQFF. For the CDR3, the DNA is TGCGCCAGCAGCCCTGGGACCCGTGACAATGAGCAGTTCTTC.

The chain recombines TRBV7-3 with TRBJ2-1; 9 nucleotides align to TRBD2. Germline CDR1 reads SGHTA; CDR2 reads FQGTGA. This CDR3 has 15 amino acids. Unmatched junction bases numbered 9, after V lost 2 bases and J lost 10 bases. The CDR3 loop is CASSLSRGGPREQFF. CDR3 DNA: TGTGCCAGCAGCTTATCGCGGGGGGGCCCTAGGGAGCAGTTCTTC.

The chain employs TRBV6-5 and TRBJ1-6; D gene ambiguous. This CDR3 spans 16 amino acids. V gave up 6 bases and J gave up 5 bases, with 17 bases separating them. CDR1 MNHEY and CDR2 SVGAGI come from the germline V gene. CDR3 sequence reads: CASRESQSSHNSPLHF. As DNA, the CDR3 is TGTGCCAGCAGAGAGTCCCAGTCTTCGCATAATTCACCCCTCCACTTT.

This clonotype was picked up many times. This chain links TRBV4-2 with TRBJ2-7, with D unresolved. V was trimmed by 0 bases and J by 2 bases, leaving 8 bases between them. This CDR3 has 14 amino acids. Germline values: CDR1 LGHNA, CDR2 YNFKEQ. CDR3: CASSQDPVTYEQYF. DNA for the CDR3: TGTGCCAGCAGCCAAGATCCGGTTACCTACGAGCAGTACTTC.

The chain has TRBV5-6 and TRBJ1-2; no reliable D call. Per the germline V gene, CDR1 is SGHDT and CDR2 is YYEEEE. V lost 0 bases to trimming and J lost 8 bases, with 11 bases between them. CDR3 length: 13 residues. The CDR3, as DNA: TGTGCCAGCAGCTTGGACACTCGCTGGGGCTACACCTTC. It yields the protein CASSLDTRWGYTF.

This clonotype was picked up a small number of times. This sequence joins TRBV12-3 or TRBV12-4 and TRBJ1-5; D unclear. V was trimmed by 5 bases and J by 2 bases, leaving 10 bases between them. This CDR3 spans 14 amino acids. The CDR3 reads CASSPLWGNQPQHF. The CDR3 DNA reads TGTGCCAGCAGTCCACTTTGGGGCAATCAGCCCCAGCATTTT.

This sequence joins TRBV6-1 and TRBJ2-5, with TRBD2 matching 11 bases. Trimming cost V 2 bases and J 2 bases; bases outside gene matches: 4. Germline V gene data show CDR1 as MNHNS and CDR2 as SASEGT. CDR3 length: 16 residues. CDR3 region: CASSELAGGWQETQYF. The CDR3 coding sequence is TGTGCCAGCAGTGAACTAGCGGGGGGATGGCAAGAGACCCAGTACTTC.

This clonotype has a handful of counts. This chain joins TRBV27 and TRBJ2-1; possible D gene TRBD1, 5 bases. The CDR3 contains 14 residues. The V gene lost 5 bases and the J gene lost 2 bases, with 10 bases spanning the gap. CDR1 MNHEY and CDR2 SMNVEV come from the germline V gene (reference sequence). CDR3 region: CASSTGATYNEQFF. Written as DNA, the CDR3 is TGTGCCAGCAGTACAGGCGCTACCTACAATGAGCAGTTCTTC.

V gene TRBV5-1 combines with J gene TRBJ2-5; TRBD2 might be the D (7 bases). The CDR3 consists of 15 residues. V was clipped by 6 bases and J by 2 bases, with 17 bases between them. Germline lookup yields CDR1 SGHRS and CDR2 YFSETQ. CDR3 sequence (DNA): TGCGCCAGCACGCGGGGGCTCCTTCGACAAGAGACCCAGTACTTC. It is translated as CASTRGLLRQETQYF. Full variable domain (outside the CDR3, taken from reference TRBV5-1 and TRBJ2-5): KAGVTQTPRYLIKTRGQQVTLSCSPISGHRSVSWYQQTPGQGLQFLFEYFSETQRNKGNFPGRFSGRQFSNSRSEMNVSTLELGDSALYLCASTRGLLRQETQYFGPGTRLLVL.

The chain recombines TRBV20-1 with TRBJ2-5; D possibly matches TRBD1 or TRBD2 (5 bases each). Germline values: CDR1 DFQATT, CDR2 SNEGSKA (reference sequence). V was pared by 3 bases and J by 1 base, with 15 bases between. This CDR3 region has 15 residues. Here the CDR3 reads CSASPGHTLQETQYF. The CDR3 bases are TGCAGTGCTAGCCCGGGGCACACCCTCCAAGAGACCCAGTACTTC.

In this sample, this clonotype turned up a few times. The J gene is TRBJ2-3, the V gene TRBV4-2, with D perhaps given as TRBD1 or TRBD2 (7 bases each). The CDR3 spans 14 residues. The germline V and J ends were trimmed by 5 bases and 5 bases, with 14 bases remaining between them. Germline CDR1 LGHNA, CDR2 YNFKEQ. CDR3 region: CASSSDREGDTQYF. CDR3 coding DNA: TGTGCCAGCAGCTCCGACAGGGAGGGAGATACGCAGTATTTT.

This chain uses TRBV6-5 with TRBJ2-7; D not resolved. Between the trimmed V and J ends, which lost 8 bases and 4 bases, there was a span of 6 bases. The CDR3 is made up of 10 amino acids. Germline CDR1 MNHEY, CDR2 SVGAGI. In DNA form, the CDR3 reads TGTGCCAGCGGCATATACGAGCAGTACTTC. It translates to CASGIYEQYF.

In this sample, this clonotype turned up a few times. The chain employs TRBV6-2 or TRBV6-3 and TRBJ2-1; 7 bases agree with TRBD1. The germline V gene encodes CDR1 MNHEY and CDR2 SVGEGT. The length of the CDR3 is 14 residues. V gave up 3 bases and J gave up 8 bases; unmatched junction bases: 7. The CDR3 region has the DNA TGTGCCAGCAGTTATCAGGGGGTCGGAGATGAGCAGTTCTTC. Protein sequence: CASSYQGVGDEQFF.

The CDR3 DNA reads as TGTGCCAGCTCCCGCGGGGGGGTTGGAGATACGCAGTATTTT. Its protein product is CASSRGGVGDTQYF. The rearrangement links TRBV7-2 to TRBJ2-3, with 9 bases fitting TRBD2. The ends lost 8 bases at V and 5 bases at J; junction bases unmatched: 8. The CDR3 sequence is 14 residues long. The germline CDR1 and CDR2 sequences are SGHTA and FQGNSA.

Points on this clonotype: One end of the junction fails to match germline, which may point to a read error. The V and J genes are TRBV20-1 and TRBJ2-1, with 11 bases that match TRBD2. The CDR3 sequence is 15 residues long. Germline-derived CDR1 and CDR2 are DFQATT and SNEGSKA (reference sequence). The CDR3 loop reads CSANQPSGGYSEQFF. CDR3 in DNA: TGCAGTGCCAACCAGCCTAGCGGGGGGTACAGTGAGCAGTTCTTC.

This chain uses TRBV28 with TRBJ2-7; D is uncertain. This CDR3 spans 15 amino acids. Germline-derived CDR1 and CDR2 are MDHEN and SYDVKM. V lost 4 bases, J lost 2 bases, and 15 bases lay in between. The CDR3 DNA follows: TGTGCCAGCAGTTCCCCGAGGTTCTTGGCCTACGAGCAGTACTTC. Translated: CASSSPRFLAYEQYF.

The chain uses TRBV27 and TRBJ2-3; D is unclear. V was shortened by 2 bases and J by 1 base, with 7 bases between the two germline ends. Germline V gene sequence: CDR1 MNHEY, CDR2 SMNVEV (reference sequence). This CDR3 spans 14 amino acids. CDR3 bases: TGTGCCAGCAGTTTAAGCATGGGCACAGATACGCAGTATTTT. Protein: CASSLSMGTDTQYF.

This CDR3 reads CASSLYPQGSIQETQYF. CDR3 DNA sequence: TGTGCCAGCAGTTTATATCCACAGGGGAGTATACAAGAGACCCAGTACTTC. The genes are TRBV27 and TRBJ2-5; 7 bases fit TRBD1. Germline V gene sequence: CDR1 MNHEY, CDR2 SMNVEV (reference sequence). The CDR3 spans 17 residues. V gave up 1 base and J gave up 2 bases; unmatched junction bases: 10.

This clonotype was counted between two and nine times. The chain carries TRBV9 and TRBJ2-1, with 12 positions matching TRBD2. This CDR3 has 16 amino acids. Losses at the gene ends were 0 bases for V and 5 bases for J; bases not matched to a gene: 3. The V gene's germline CDR1 is SGDLS and CDR2 YYNGEE. This CDR3 is CASSVDLAGGHNEQFF. The CDR3, as DNA: TGTGCCAGCAGCGTAGACCTAGCGGGGGGGCACAATGAGCAGTTCTTC.

The V call is TRBV7-3, the J call TRBJ2-1; D is perhaps TRBD2 (7 bases). Germline CDR1 and CDR2: SGHTA and FQGTGA. The CDR3 covers 15 residues. V was cut by 5 bases and J by 3 bases, with 14 bases left in between. This CDR3 is CASSQRGGLYNEQFF. CDR3 DNA sequence: TGTGCCAGCAGCCAAAGGGGGGGCCTCTACAATGAGCAGTTCTTC.

Only a few counts were recorded for this clonotype. The chain joins TRBV7-2 to TRBJ2-7; 7 bases match TRBD1. The CDR3 is made up of 14 amino acids. Trimming cost V 0 bases and J 6 bases; bases outside gene matches: 5. In germline, CDR1 is SGHTA, CDR2 FQGNSA. For the CDR3, the DNA is TGTGCCAGCAGCTTAGCCACGACAGGGATCGAGCAGTACTTC. Protein product: CASSLATTGIEQYF.